The 7 T cell receptor beta chains listed next were all sequenced from one sample in a study of cytomegalovirus exposure and HLA in healthy donors. The method was immunoSEQ multiplex PCR; TCRdb's version includes in-frame clones alone and lacks a portion of them. The sample yields 200,000 to 250,000 clones, less than 85% seen once. The sequenced sample was PBMCs. These receptors were taken from a woman under 30 in good health and CMV-seronegative.

The rearrangement joins TRBV19 to TRBJ2-1; no clear D gene. This CDR3 has 16 residues. Trimming pared 3 bases from V and 0 bases from J, leaving 12 bases between. Germline V gene data show CDR1 as LNHDA and CDR2 as SQIVND (reference sequence). CDR3 nucleotides: TGTGCCAGTAGTATCCCTGGCCTTCGCTCCTACAATGAGCAGTTCTTC. It encodes CASSIPGLRSYNEQFF. The variable domain in full, completed from reference TRBV19 and TRBJ2-1, reads DGGITQSPKYLFRKEGQNVTLSCEQNLNHDAMYWYRQDPGQGLRLIYYSQIVNDFQKGDIAEGYSVSREKKESFPLTVTSAQKNPTAFYLCASSIPGLRSYNEQFFGPGTRLTVL.

This clone was seen a single time. The rearrangement links TRBV13 to TRBJ2-1, with 13 bases that match TRBD2. J lost 1 base, V lost 2 bases, and 8 bases had no gene match. The CDR3 sequence is 19 residues long. Germline V lookup: CDR1 PRHDT, CDR2 FYEKMQ (reference sequence). In nucleotides, the CDR3 is TGTGCCAGCAGCTTAACCGGTCTACTAGCGGGGGGGTCCTACAATGAGCAGTTCTTC. Translation: CASSLTGLLAGGSYNEQFF.

The chain carries TRBV15 and TRBJ2-7, with D possibly TRBD2 on 7 matching bases. The length of the CDR3 is 15 residues. Trimming took 0 bases from V and 2 from J, leaving 11 bases between them. From germline, CDR1 is LNHNV and CDR2 YYDKDF (reference sequence). The CDR3 region has the DNA TGTGCCACCAGCAGAGAGGCGGGGGCAACCTACGAGCAGTACTTC. Protein: CATSREAGATYEQYF.

This chain connects TRBV30 to TRBJ2-7; D may be TRBD1 or TRBD2 (5 bases each). CDR1 GTSNPN and CDR2 SVGIG come from the germline V gene (reference sequence). This CDR3 is built from 13 residues. V gave up 3 bases and J gave up 6 bases, with 15 bases separating them. CDR3 residues: CAWSRRGSSEQYF. DNA for the CDR3: TGTGCCTGGAGCCGACGGGGCTCGAGCGAGCAGTACTTC.

This chain joins TRBV28 and TRBJ2-7; the D gene is possibly TRBD1 (6 bases). Germline V lookup: CDR1 MDHEN, CDR2 SYDVKM. V lost 6 bases and J lost 3, with 12 bases in between. This CDR3 spans 13 amino acids. CDR3 sequence reads: CASSRTAVYEQYF. CDR3 DNA sequence: TGTGCCAGCAGCCGGACAGCAGTCTACGAGCAGTACTTC.

The chain uses TRBV7-8 and TRBJ2-7, with 11 bases that match TRBD2. In germline, CDR1 is SGHVS, CDR2 FQNEAQ. This CDR3 is 15 amino acids long. V gave up 3 bases and J gave up 3 bases; unmatched junction bases: 4. Here the CDR3 DNA reads TGTGCCAGCAGCTTGATACTAGCGGGAGTCTACGAGCAGTACTTC. Protein product: CASSLILAGVYEQYF.

The chain uses TRBV2 and TRBJ2-1; TRBD2 is a possible D gene (5 bases). This CDR3 has 11 amino acids. Trimming shortened V by 5 bases and J by 7 bases, and 6 bases separated the two germline ends. Germline lookup yields CDR1 SNHLY and CDR2 FYNNEI. CDR3 coding DNA: TGTGCCAGCAGTACTAGAAATGAGCAGTTCTTC. Its protein product is CASSTRNEQFF.